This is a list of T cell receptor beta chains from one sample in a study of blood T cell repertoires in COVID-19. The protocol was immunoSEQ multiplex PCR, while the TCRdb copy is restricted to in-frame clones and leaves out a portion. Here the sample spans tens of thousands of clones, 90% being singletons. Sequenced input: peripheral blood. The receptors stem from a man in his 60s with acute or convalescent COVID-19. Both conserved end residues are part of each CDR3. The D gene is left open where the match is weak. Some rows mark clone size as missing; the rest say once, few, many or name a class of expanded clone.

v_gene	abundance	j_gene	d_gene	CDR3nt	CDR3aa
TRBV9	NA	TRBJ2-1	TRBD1	TGTGCCAGCAGCGTGGGACAGATTTACAATGAGCAGTTCTTC	CASSVGQIYNEQFF
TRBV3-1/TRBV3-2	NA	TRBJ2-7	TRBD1	TGTGCCAGCAGCCAGAGCAGGACAGGGTCCTACGAGCAGTACTTC	CASSQSRTGSYEQYF
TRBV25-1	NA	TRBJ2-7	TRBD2	TGTGCCAGCAGTGAAAGCGGGAAGTCTAACGAGCAGTACTTC	CASSESGKSNEQYF
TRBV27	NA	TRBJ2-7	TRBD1	TGTGCCAGCAGACGACAGGGATCCTACGAGCAGTACTTC	CASRRQGSYEQYF
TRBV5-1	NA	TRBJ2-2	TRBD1	TGCGCCAGCAGCTATTTCCGGACAGGGTTAAACACCGGGGAGCTGTTTTTT	CASSYFRTGLNTGELFF
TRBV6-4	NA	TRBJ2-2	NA	TGTGCCAGCAGTGTAACAGGGCAAACCGGGGAGCTGTTTTTT	CASSVTGQTGELFF
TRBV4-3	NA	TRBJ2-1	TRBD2	TGCGCCAGCAGCCAGGGCCGGGGGGGTGAGCAGTTCTTC	CASSQGRGGEQFF
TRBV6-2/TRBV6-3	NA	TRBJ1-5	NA	TGTGCCAGCAGTTACCCTCATGACAGGAGTTATCAGCCCCAGCATTTT	CASSYPHDRSYQPQHF
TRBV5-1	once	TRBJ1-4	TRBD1	TGCGCCAGCAGCCTGACAGGGACCGCAACTAATGAAAAACTGTTTTTT	CASSLTGTATNEKLFF
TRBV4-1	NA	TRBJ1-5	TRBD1	TGCGCCAGCAGCCAAGGGATGATACGGACAGGGGGCAATCAGCCCCAGCATTTT	CASSQGMIRTGGNQPQHF
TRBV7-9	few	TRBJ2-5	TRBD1	TGTGCCAGCAGCCGCGGACAGGGGTTAGAGACCCAGTACTTC	CASSRGQGLETQYF
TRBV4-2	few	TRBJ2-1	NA	TGTGCCAGCAGCCCCTCCCTAGAGGGCCACTACAATGAGCAGTTCTTC	CASSPSLEGHYNEQFF
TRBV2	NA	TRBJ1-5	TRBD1	TGTGCCAGCGGGAGAGAGGACAGGGAGAATCAGCCCCAGCATTTT	CASGREDRENQPQHF
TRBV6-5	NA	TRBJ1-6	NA	TGTGCCACTACATTATTCAGGGCTAATAATTCACCCCTCCACTTT	CATTLFRANNSPLHF
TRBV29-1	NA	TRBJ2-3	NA	TGCAGCGTTGAAATCGGGATCGGAGATACGCAGTATTTT	CSVEIGIGDTQYF
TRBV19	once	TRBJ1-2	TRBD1	TGTGCCAGTAGTCCGGGGACAGGGGAGAGGTTGCGGTATGGCTACACCTTC	CASSPGTGERLRYGYTF
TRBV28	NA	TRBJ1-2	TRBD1	TGTGCCAGCAGTGAAACGGGGACAGGGAACTATGGCTACACCTTC	CASSETGTGNYGYTF
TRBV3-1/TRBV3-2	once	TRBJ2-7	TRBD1	TGTGCCAGCAGCCGTTTTCGGACAGGGGAACCCTACGAGCAGTACTTC	CASSRFRTGEPYEQYF
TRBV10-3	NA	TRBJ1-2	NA	TGTGCCTTACGTGAGGCAACAAACTATGGCTACACCTTC	CALREATNYGYTF
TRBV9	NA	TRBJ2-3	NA	TGTGCCAGCAGCGTAGAAAGCGATACGCAGTATTTT	CASSVESDTQYF
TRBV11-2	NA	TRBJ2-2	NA	TGTGCCAGCAGCACGAGGGTTCCGGGGTCAAAGGGGGAGCTGTTTTTT	CASSTRVPGSKGELFF
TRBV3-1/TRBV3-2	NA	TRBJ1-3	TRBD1	TGTGCCAGCCGGGACAGGAGCTCTGGAAACACCATATATTTT	CASRDRSSGNTIYF
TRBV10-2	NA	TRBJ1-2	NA	TGCGCCAGCAGTGAGTCGAGCGACAGAGTTACCTTC	CASSESSDRVTF
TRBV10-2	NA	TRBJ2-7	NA	TGCGCCAGCACTCAAGCAGGTTCCCACGAGCAGTACTTC	CASTQAGSHEQYF
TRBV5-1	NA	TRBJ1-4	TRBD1	TGCGCCAGCAGACCGGGACAGGGGAATGAAAAACTGTTTTTT	CASRPGQGNEKLFF
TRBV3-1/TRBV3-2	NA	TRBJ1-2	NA	TGTGCCAGCAGCCAAGGCGTCCAGGGATATGGCTACACCTTC	CASSQGVQGYGYTF
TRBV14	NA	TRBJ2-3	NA	TGTGCCAGTTCGCCGGACTATCCGTCGTTCACAGATACGCAGTATTTT	CASSPDYPSFTDTQYF
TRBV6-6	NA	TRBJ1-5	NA	TGTGCCAGCAGTGGACCACAGGAGACAGATCAGCCCCAGCATTTT	CASSGPQETDQPQHF
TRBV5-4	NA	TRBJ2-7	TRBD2	TGTGCCAGCAGCTCCGGACTAGCGGGAGGGCCGAGCTCCTACGAGCAGTACTTC	CASSSGLAGGPSSYEQYF
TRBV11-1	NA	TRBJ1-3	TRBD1	TGTGCCAGCAGCACCCGACAGGGATCCTCTGGAAACACCATATATTTT	CASSTRQGSSGNTIYF
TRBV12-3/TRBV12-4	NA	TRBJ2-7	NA	TGTGCCAGCAGCCGACAGTTCTACGAGCAGTACTTC	CASSRQFYEQYF
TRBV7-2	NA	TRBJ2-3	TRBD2	TGTGCCAGCAGCTTAGCAGGGACTAGCGGGAGGGGGGATACGCAGTATTTT	CASSLAGTSGRGDTQYF
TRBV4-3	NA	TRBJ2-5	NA	TGCGCCAGCAGCCAACACCGGGACCAAGAGACCCAGTACTTC	CASSQHRDQETQYF
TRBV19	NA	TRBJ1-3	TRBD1	TGTGCCAGTAGTCGGGACAGGGTTTTCTCTGGAAACACCATATATTTT	CASSRDRVFSGNTIYF
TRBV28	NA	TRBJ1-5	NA	TGTGCCAGCAGTATGGGACTGAGGGGCAATCAGCCCCAGCATTTT	CASSMGLRGNQPQHF
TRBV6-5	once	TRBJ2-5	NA	TGTGCCAGCAACCTGGACAGAGGGGAGACCCAGTACTTC	CASNLDRGETQYF
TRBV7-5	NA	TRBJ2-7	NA	TGTGCCAGAAGCCATAGTCCCGGGACAGGGGGCTACGAGCAGTACTTC	CARSHSPGTGGYEQYF
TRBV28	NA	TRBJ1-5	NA	TGTGCCAGCAGCAGGACAGTTAGCAATCAGCCCCAGCATTTT	CASSRTVSNQPQHF
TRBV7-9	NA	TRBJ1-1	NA	TGTGCCAGCAGCCCACAGCCACAGGGTCGGGGCACTGAAGCTTTCTTT	CASSPQPQGRGTEAFF
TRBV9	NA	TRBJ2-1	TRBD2	TGTGCCAGCAGCGTAGTAAAAGCGGGAGCGAAAGATGGGGGGAATGAGCAGTTCTTC	CASSVVKAGAKDGGNEQFF